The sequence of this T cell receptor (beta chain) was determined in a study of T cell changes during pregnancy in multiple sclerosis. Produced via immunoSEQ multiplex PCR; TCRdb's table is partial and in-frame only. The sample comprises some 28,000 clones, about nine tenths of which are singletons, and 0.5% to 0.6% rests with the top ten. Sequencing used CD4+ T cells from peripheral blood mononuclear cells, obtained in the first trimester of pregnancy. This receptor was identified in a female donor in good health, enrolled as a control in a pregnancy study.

As DNA, the CDR3 is TGTGCCAGCAGTGAGGTCGGGGGAGGCTATGGCTACACCTTC. This gives the protein CASSEVGGGYGYTF. The chain employs TRBV6-4 and TRBJ1-2, with D maybe TRBD1 (5 bases). V was trimmed by 3 bases and J by 4 bases, leaving 12 bases between them. In germline, CDR1 is MRHNA, CDR2 SNTAGT. This CDR3 is built from 14 residues.